This T cell receptor beta chain was sequenced in a study of blood T cells in healthy people across ages. A second roughly 7 to 12 cycle PCR used barcoded and J-beta primers. TCRdb re-derived calls from the 5' RACE reads in MiXCR, one entry per CDR3 protein. There are 650,000 to 1,000,000 distinct CDR3 sequences in the sample; more than 35% occur only once, and 15% to 20% lies in the top ten. Whole-study findings and limits: Naive T cell percentage by flow cytometry tracked strongly with beta diversity.

CDR3 length: 16 residues. Per the germline V gene, CDR1 is SGHAT and CDR2 is FQNNGV. The trim removed 1 base at V and 10 bases at J, leaving 9 bases unmatched. A note on this clonotype: Antigen unknown.

The sample was blood. The rearrangement joins TRBV11-2 to TRBJ2-1, with TRBD2 matching 11 bases. The TCR sequence derives from a man older than 75 in good health. CDR3 in DNA: TGTGCCAGCAGCTTAGTAGTTACTAGCGGGAGCAGGGAGCAGTTCTTC. It specifies CASSLVVTSGSREQFF.